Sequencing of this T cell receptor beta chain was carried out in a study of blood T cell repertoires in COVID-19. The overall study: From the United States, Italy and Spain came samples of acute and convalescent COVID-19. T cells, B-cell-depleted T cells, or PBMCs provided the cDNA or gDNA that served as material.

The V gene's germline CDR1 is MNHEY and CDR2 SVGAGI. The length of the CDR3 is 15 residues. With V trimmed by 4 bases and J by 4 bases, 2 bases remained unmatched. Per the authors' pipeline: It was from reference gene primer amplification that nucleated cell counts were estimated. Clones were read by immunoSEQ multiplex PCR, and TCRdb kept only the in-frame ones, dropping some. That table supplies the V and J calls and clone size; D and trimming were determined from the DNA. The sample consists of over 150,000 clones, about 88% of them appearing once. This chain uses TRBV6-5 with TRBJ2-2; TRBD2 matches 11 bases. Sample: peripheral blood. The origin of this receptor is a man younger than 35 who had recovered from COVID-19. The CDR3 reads CASSLAGGSTGELFF. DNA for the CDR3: TGTGCCAGCAGTTTAGCGGGAGGGAGCACCGGGGAGCTGTTTTTT.